The clone carrying this TCR beta chain was recorded only once. Its antigen is still unknown. The sample originates from a study of cytomegalovirus exposure and HLA in healthy donors. Whole-study findings and limits: A missense variant in DCLRE1C was later tied to TCR beta V- and J-gene trimming. Immune exposure information comprised only CMV serostatus.

Likely unrecorded immune exposures existed in these nominally healthy donors. The CDR3 contains 12 residues. V dropped 6 bases and J dropped 7 bases, with 10 bases sitting between them. CDR1 SGHTA and CDR2 FQGNSA come from the germline V gene. PCR involved 60 Vbeta and 13 Jbeta primers. Assay: immunoSEQ multiplex PCR; the TCRdb copy retains only in-frame clones and omits some. The profile shows 250,000 or so clones, 80% to 95% of them singletons. The sequenced sample consisted of PBMCs. The V call is TRBV7-2, the J call TRBJ1-3, with unresolved D. The sequence was collected from a girl aged 2 to 9 in good health and CMV-seronegative. The CDR3 sequence is CASSSERNTIYF. The CDR3 nucleotides read TGTGCCAGCAGTTCAGAGAGGAACACCATATATTTT.